This passage covers 27 T cell receptor beta chains from one sample sequenced in a study of blood T cell repertoires in COVID-19. Sequencing used immunoSEQ multiplex PCR; TCRdb keeps in-frame clones, though not all of them. The table has some 400,000 clones, 70% to 90% seen once; the top ten hold under 3%. Sequenced: peripheral blood. Receptors originate from a woman aged 60-70 years with COVID-19, enrolled during active disease.

The rearrangement uses TRBV5-1 and TRBJ1-1; 7 bases fit TRBD1. With V trimmed by 6 bases and J by 1 base, 15 bases remained unmatched. The CDR3 extends over 17 amino acids. The germline gives CDR1 SGHRS, CDR2 YFSETQ. Here the CDR3 DNA reads TGCGCCAGCATTTCAGGACAGGCGGGGATCGGGAACACTGAAGCTTTCTTT. This encodes CASISGQAGIGNTEAFF.

This clone was seen only a few times. This rearrangement joins TRBV7-9 to TRBJ1-1; D not certain. The CDR3 is made up of 14 amino acids. The germline V gene has CDR1 SEHNR and CDR2 FQNEAQ (reference sequence). V was clipped by 7 bases and J by 3 bases, with 15 bases between them. CDR3 in DNA: TGTGCCAGCACGAGAGGTTCGGGTGACACTGAAGCTTTCTTT. Translating gives CASTRGSGDTEAFF.

This clone was seen a few times. CDR3 amino acids: CASSQQGVANTEAFF. CDR3 in DNA: TGTGCCAGCAGCCAACAGGGGGTCGCGAACACTGAAGCTTTCTTT. The rearrangement joins TRBV3-1 (or the pseudogene TRBV3-2) to TRBJ1-1; 7 nucleotides agree with TRBD1. The CDR3 contains 15 residues. Germline V CDR1 and CDR2: LGHDT, YNNKEL (reference sequence). V was pared by 2 bases and J by 1 base, with 4 bases of the junction left unmatched.

This clone was counted a single time. The gene calls are TRBV7-9 and TRBJ2-7; TRBD1 matches 8 bases. Germline CDR1 reads SEHNR; CDR2 reads FQNEAQ (reference sequence). With 5 bases clipped from V and 4 bases from J, the junction kept 7 bases outside the gene matches. This CDR3 region has 14 residues. In DNA form, the CDR3 reads TGTGCCAGCAGCCCGCAGGGGGCTAAATACGAGCAGTACTTC. Translated: CASSPQGAKYEQYF.

The chain couples TRBV7-6 to TRBJ1-2; the D gene is possibly TRBD1 (5 bases). The CDR3 is made up of 13 amino acids. The germline V gene has CDR1 SGHVS and CDR2 FNYEAQ. The V end lost 5 bases, the J end lost 1 base, and 8 bases lay between the germline ends. DNA of the CDR3: TGTGCCAGCAGCGCAGACAGTAACTATGGCTACACCTTC. Translated: CASSADSNYGYTF. Filled out from reference TRBV7-6 and TRBJ1-2, the complete variable domain reads GAGVSQSPRYKVTKRGQDVALRCDPISGHVSLYWYRQALGQGPEFLTYFNYEAQQDKSGLPNDRFSAERPEGSISTLTIQRTEQRDSAMYRCASSADSNYGYTFGSGTRLTVV.

Points on this clone: At the DNA level, this CDR3 is encoded by other sequences in the same sample as well. This chain connects TRBV5-6 to TRBJ1-3; 7 bases are shared with TRBD1. Trimming at V came to 0 bases and at J to 3 bases, leaving 3 bases not matched to a gene. CDR3 length equals 15 residues. Germline CDR1 is SGHDT and CDR2 is YYEEEE. CDR3 sequence reads: CASSLGQGVGNTIYF. The CDR3 DNA is TGTGCCAGCAGCTTGGGCCAGGGGGTTGGAAACACCATATATTTT.

The V call is TRBV11-2, the J call TRBJ2-7, with D perhaps matching TRBD2 (6 bases). CDR1 SGHAT and CDR2 FQNNGV come from the germline V gene. The V end lost 3 bases, the J end lost 2 bases, and 17 bases lay between the germline ends. This CDR3 has 16 amino acids. CDR3 sequence (DNA): TGTGCCAGCAGCTTCGGGGACTTGGGCGTTCCCTACGAGCAGTACTTC. Translated, it gives CASSFGDLGVPYEQYF. The full variable domain, completed using reference TRBV11-2 and TRBJ2-7, is EAGVAQSPRYKIIEKRQSVAFWCNPISGHATLYWYQQILGQGPKLLIQFQNNGVVDDSQLPKDRFSAERLKGVDSTLKIQPAKLEDSAVYLCASSFGDLGVPYEQYFGPGTRLTVT.

The V call is TRBV5-1, the J call TRBJ1-6; D perhaps matches TRBD1 (6 bases). Per germline, CDR1 SGHRS and CDR2 YFSETQ. The V end was cut by 4 bases, the J end by 5 bases, with 13 bases between. The CDR3 spans 15 residues. The CDR3, as DNA: TGCGCCAGCAGCATCCAGGACAGTAATAATTCACCCCTCCACTTT. Its protein product is CASSIQDSNNSPLHF.

This chain links TRBV2 with TRBJ1-6; D perhaps matches TRBD1 (5 bases). The length of the CDR3 is 13 residues. V shed 3 bases and J shed 7 bases, with 7 bases lying between them. Germline V gives CDR1 SNHLY, CDR2 FYNNEI. The CDR3 loop is CASSDRGNSPLHF. The CDR3 DNA is TGTGCCAGCAGTGATAGGGGCAATTCACCCCTCCACTTT. The whole variable domain, filled in from reference TRBV2 and TRBJ1-6, reads EPEVTQTPSHQVTQMGQEVILRCVPISNHLYFYWYRQILGQKVEFLVSFYNNEISEKSEIFDDQFSVERPDGSNFTLKIRSTKLEDSAMYFCASSDRGNSPLHFGNGTRLTVT.

This clone has just one count. V usage is TRBV5-6 and J usage is TRBJ2-7; 7 nucleotides match TRBD1. The ends lost 1 base at V and 3 bases at J; junction bases unmatched: 10. This CDR3 has 16 residues. CDR1 SGHDT and CDR2 YYEEEE come from the germline V gene. CDR3 in amino acids: CASSLKLGDRRYEQYF. CDR3 coding DNA: TGTGCCAGCAGCTTGAAGTTGGGGGACAGACGCTACGAGCAGTACTTC.

The rearrangement links TRBV28 to TRBJ1-5, with 7 positions matching TRBD1. Germline trimming cut 6 bases from V and 9 bases from J; bases unmatched to any gene: 11. Looked up from germline, CDR1 is MDHEN and CDR2 is SYDVKM. The CDR3 is made up of 14 amino acids. CDR3 in amino acids: CASRDTGVPSPQHF. As DNA, the CDR3 is TGTGCCAGCAGAGATACAGGGGTTCCATCGCCCCAGCATTTT. Combining the CDR3 with reference TRBV28 and TRBJ1-5 gives the whole variable domain DVKVTQSSRYLVKRTGEKVFLECVQDMDHENMFWYRQDPGLGLRLIYFSYDVKMKEKGDIPEGYSVSREKKERFSLILESASTNQTSMYLCASRDTGVPSPQHFGDGTRLSIL.

The chain links TRBV7-2 to TRBJ2-5, with D possibly being TRBD2 (6 bases). Germline CDR1 reads SGHTA; CDR2 reads FQGNSA. Trimming stripped 1 base from V and 3 bases from J, with 12 bases between. This CDR3 region has 15 residues. CDR3 residues: CASSLGGTTKETQYF. The DNA of the CDR3 is TGTGCCAGCAGCTTAGGCGGGACGACGAAAGAGACCCAGTACTTC.

In its sample, this clone was seen once. The V and J genes are TRBV5-5 and TRBJ1-1; 8 nucleotides match TRBD1. Germline CDR1 is SGHKS and CDR2 is YYEKEE (reference sequence). V dropped 3 bases and J dropped 2; count of bases not matched to a gene: 9. The CDR3 contains 16 residues. The CDR3 DNA reads as TGTGCCAGCAGCTCCCAACCGGGACAGGTAAACACTGAAGCTTTCTTT. Translating gives CASSSQPGQVNTEAFF.

The rearrangement links TRBV24-1 to TRBJ2-1; TRBD1 is a possible D gene (6 bases). Germline V gives CDR1 KGHDR, CDR2 SFDVKD. Trimming removed 2 bases from V and 2 bases from J, with 12 bases in between. The CDR3 spans 16 residues. The CDR3, as DNA: TGTGCCACCAGTGATTCCGTAGGGGGTACCTACAATGAGCAGTTCTTC. This translates into CATSDSVGGTYNEQFF.

As DNA, the CDR3 is TGTGCCAGCAGGGCGAACCCACAGTCCCCGGCCTACGAGCAGTACTTC. Protein: CASRANPQSPAYEQYF. The V and J genes are TRBV28 and TRBJ2-7; D remains unclear. The germline V and J ends were trimmed by 6 bases and 2 bases, with 20 bases remaining between them. Germline assignment: CDR1 MDHEN and CDR2 SYDVKM. There are 16 residues in the CDR3. Full variable domain (outside the CDR3, taken from reference TRBV28 and TRBJ2-7): DVKVTQSSRYLVKRTGEKVFLECVQDMDHENMFWYRQDPGLGLRLIYFSYDVKMKEKGDIPEGYSVSREKKERFSLILESASTNQTSMYLCASRANPQSPAYEQYFGPGTRLTVT.

The CDR3 here is CASSLDQGPNEKLFF. DNA of the CDR3: TGTGCCAGCAGCTTAGATCAGGGGCCTAATGAAAAACTGTTTTTT. V usage is TRBV7-6 and J usage is TRBJ1-4; a weak D match, TRBD1 (6 bases). Germline V gene lookup returns CDR1 SGHVS and CDR2 FNYEAQ. Trimming took 1 base from V and 3 from J, leaving 9 bases between them. This CDR3 spans 15 amino acids.

The gene calls are TRBV30 and TRBJ1-1; no clear D gene. V was trimmed by 2 bases and J by 4 bases, leaving 11 bases between them. Germline V CDR1 and CDR2: GTSNPN, SVGIG (reference sequence). The CDR3 is 13 residues long. CDR3 in DNA: TGTGCCTGGAGTTTTTACTCGGGCACTGAAGCTTTCTTT. Its translation: CAWSFYSGTEAFF.

This clone was picked up one time. CDR3 sequence: CASSAVTGRNTEAFF. CDR3 nucleotides: TGTGCCAGCAGTGCGGTTACGGGGAGGAACACTGAAGCTTTCTTT. J is TRBJ1-1 and V is TRBV2; D call uncertain. V was trimmed by 4 bases and J by 1 base, leaving 13 bases between them. Germline-derived CDR1 and CDR2 are SNHLY and FYNNEI. The CDR3 is 15 amino acids. Drawing the rest from reference TRBV2 and TRBJ1-1, the complete variable domain is EPEVTQTPSHQVTQMGQEVILRCVPISNHLYFYWYRQILGQKVEFLVSFYNNEISEKSEIFDDQFSVERPDGSNFTLKIRSTKLEDSAMYFCASSAVTGRNTEAFFGQGTRLTVV.

This chain connects TRBV28 to TRBJ1-1; 8 bases align to TRBD1. The CDR3 totals 19 residues. From germline, CDR1 is MDHEN and CDR2 SYDVKM. The J segment lost 5 bases and the V segment lost 4 bases, leaving 21 bases of the junction unmatched. The CDR3, as DNA: TGTGCCAGCAGTTCGACGGTATTTGCGACAGGGGTGGGGCAAACTGAAGCTTTCTTT. Protein sequence: CASSSTVFATGVGQTEAFF.

This chain connects TRBV5-4 to TRBJ1-2; D uncertain. CDR1 and CDR2 (germline): SGHNT, YYREEE (reference sequence). The CDR3 runs to 13 residues. V lost 4 bases to trimming and J lost 0 bases, with 7 bases between them. The CDR3 DNA sequence: TGTGCCAGCAGCCAAGACACTAACTATGGCTACACCTTC. This codes for CASSQDTNYGYTF.

V is TRBV27 and J is TRBJ2-7; D is possibly TRBD1 (5 bases). CDR3 size: 13 residues. V lost 4 bases to trimming and J lost 5 bases, with 12 bases between them. Germline assignment: CDR1 MNHEY and CDR2 SMNVEV (reference sequence). The CDR3 nucleotides are TGTGCCAGCAGTTACCCAGGGCGCAACGAGCAGTACTTC. Protein sequence: CASSYPGRNEQYF.

The chain recombines TRBV7-9 with TRBJ2-1; D call uncertain. This CDR3 contains 12 residues. The V gene lost 6 bases and the J gene lost 5 bases, with 8 bases spanning the gap. Germline V gives CDR1 SEHNR, CDR2 FQNEAQ (reference sequence). Written as DNA, the CDR3 is TGTGCCAGCAGGCGATCGGACAATGAGCAGTTCTTC. It encodes CASRRSDNEQFF.

The V gene is TRBV15, the J gene TRBJ2-1; TRBD2 is a possible D gene (6 bases). V was clipped by 0 bases and J by 3 bases, with 12 bases between them. The CDR3 runs 16 residues. Germline lookup yields CDR1 LNHNV and CDR2 YYDKDF (reference sequence). The CDR3 protein is CATSREFPGLYNEQFF. CDR3 sequence (DNA): TGTGCCACCAGCAGAGAGTTTCCGGGACTCTACAATGAGCAGTTCTTC.

The chain joins TRBV5-1 to TRBJ1-4, with a possible D match to TRBD1 (6 bases). V gave up 3 bases and J gave up 7 bases, with 10 bases separating them. This CDR3 region has 13 residues. Per germline, CDR1 SGHRS and CDR2 YFSETQ. CDR3 coding DNA: TGCGCCAGCAGCTCTGGGACAACTGAAAAACTGTTTTTT. As protein: CASSSGTTEKLFF.

This chain uses TRBV3-1 (or the pseudogene TRBV3-2) with TRBJ2-3; 10 bases align to TRBD2. With V trimmed by 2 bases and J by 6 bases, 14 bases remained unmatched. CDR3 size: 18 residues. Germline V CDR1 and CDR2: LGHDT, YNNKEL (reference sequence). The CDR3 region is CASSQYSGGPKGADTQYF. As DNA, the CDR3 is TGTGCCAGCAGCCAATATAGCGGGGGGCCCAAGGGGGCGGATACGCAGTATTTT.

This chain uses TRBV18 with TRBJ1-5, with D tentatively TRBD1 (6 bases). The CDR3 spans 12 residues. CDR1 KGHSH and CDR2 LQKENI come from the germline V gene. Trimming left V 3 bases short and J 8 bases short, with 8 bases between. CDR3 bases: TGTGCCAGCTCACCTGAGGGGGAGCCCCAGCATTTT. It translates to CASSPEGEPQHF.

J is TRBJ2-1 and V is TRBV5-1; 15 positions agree with TRBD2. J was trimmed by 7 bases and V by 4 bases; bases with no gene match: 9. The CDR3 loop spans 17 amino acids. Germline V gene data show CDR1 as SGHRS and CDR2 as YFSETQ. CDR3 coding DNA: TGCGCCAGCAGCCTCCCCGGGACTAGCGGGGGGTTGAATGAGCAGTTCTTC. Translated, it gives CASSLPGTSGGLNEQFF.